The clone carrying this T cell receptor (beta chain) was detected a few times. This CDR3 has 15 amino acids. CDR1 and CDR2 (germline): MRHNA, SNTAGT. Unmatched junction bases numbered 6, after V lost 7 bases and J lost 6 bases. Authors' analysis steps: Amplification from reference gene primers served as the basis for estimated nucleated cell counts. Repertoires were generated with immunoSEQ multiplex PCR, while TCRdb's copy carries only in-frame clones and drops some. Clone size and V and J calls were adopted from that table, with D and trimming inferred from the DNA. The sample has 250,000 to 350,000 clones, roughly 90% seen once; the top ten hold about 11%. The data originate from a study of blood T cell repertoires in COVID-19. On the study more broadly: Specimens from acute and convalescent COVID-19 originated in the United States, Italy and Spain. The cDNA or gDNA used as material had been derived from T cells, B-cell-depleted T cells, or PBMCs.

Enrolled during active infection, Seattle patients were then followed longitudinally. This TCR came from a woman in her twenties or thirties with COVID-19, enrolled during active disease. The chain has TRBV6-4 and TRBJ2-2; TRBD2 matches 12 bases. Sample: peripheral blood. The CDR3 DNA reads TGTGCCAGCACCCTACTAGCGGGAGGTTCCGGGGAGCTGTTTTTT. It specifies CASTLLAGGSGELFF.